The 16 T cell receptor beta chains below come from one sample, sequenced in a study of cytomegalovirus exposure and HLA in healthy donors. The PCR used 60 Vbeta and 13 Jbeta primers. This table comes from immunoSEQ multiplex PCR, and its TCRdb copy is limited to in-frame clones, with some not included. This sample has some 160,000 clones, with 84% found just once. Sequencing was carried out using PBMCs. The receptors originated from a boy aged 2-9 years in good health and CMV-seronegative.

The chain recombines TRBV7-8 with TRBJ2-7, with a weak D call TRBD2 (5 bases). Trimming left V 3 bases short and J 5 bases short, with 23 bases between. CDR3 length equals 17 residues. Germline V gene data show CDR1 as SGHVS and CDR2 as FQNEAQ. Here the CDR3 reads CASSLDLQVGAGDEQYF. The CDR3 DNA sequence: TGTGCCAGCAGCTTGGATCTTCAGGTGGGAGCCGGGGACGAGCAGTACTTC.

The J gene is TRBJ2-3, the V gene TRBV4-1; tentative D call: TRBD1 (5 bases). Deletions cut 4 bases from V and 1 base from J, with 12 bases between. Germline V gene lookup returns CDR1 MGHRA and CDR2 YSYEKL. The length of the CDR3 is 15 residues. Written as DNA, the CDR3 is TGCGCCAGCAGCCTAGGACAAGGCCGCACAGATACGCAGTATTTT. Encoded protein: CASSLGQGRTDTQYF.

The CDR3 spells CASSSLTDTQYF. As DNA, the CDR3 is TGTGCCAGCAGCTCCCTCACAGATACGCAGTATTTT. The chain has TRBV7-9 and TRBJ2-3; D gene uncertain. Germline V gene lookup returns CDR1 SEHNR and CDR2 FQNEAQ (reference sequence). The CDR3 length is 12 residues. V was cut by 4 bases and J by 2 bases, with 4 bases left in between.

The chain employs TRBV7-8 and TRBJ2-7, with 13 bases identical to TRBD2. The CDR3 runs 15 residues. Germline CDR1 SGHVS, CDR2 FQNEAQ. The V and J ends lost 5 bases and 3 bases, in that order; junction bases with no gene match: 4. CDR3 in amino acids: CASSQGLAGNYEQYF. The CDR3 DNA is TGTGCCAGCAGCCAGGGACTAGCGGGAAACTACGAGCAGTACTTC.

This clone showed up just a few times. The chain combines TRBV4-2 with TRBJ1-2, with TRBD1 identical over 7 bases. The CDR3 totals 15 residues. J gave up 7 bases and V 0 bases, and 8 bases lay outside the gene matches. CDR1 is LGHNA, CDR2 YNFKEQ, per germline. The CDR3 DNA reads as TGTGCCAGCAGCCAAGAATATGAGGGGGCCAGTGGCTACACCTTC. It specifies CASSQEYEGASGYTF.

J is TRBJ2-2 and V is TRBV6-1; 10 bases map to TRBD2. The CDR3 extends over 14 amino acids. CDR1 is MNHNS and CDR2 is SASEGT in the germline V gene. Unmatched junction bases numbered 1, after V lost 5 bases and J lost 4 bases. This chain's CDR3 is CASSSGGATGELFF. The CDR3 nucleotides are TGTGCCAGCAGTAGCGGGGGGGCCACCGGGGAGCTGTTTTTT.

This clone was counted a single time. The chain combines TRBV12-5 with TRBJ2-5; the D gene is possibly TRBD2 (6 bases). The CDR3 runs to 14 residues. Germline V gene sequence: CDR1 LGHNT, CDR2 FRNRAP. The germline V and J ends were trimmed by 1 base and 5 bases, with 11 bases remaining between them. CDR3: CASGLGAGGETQYF. The DNA of the CDR3 is TGTGCTAGTGGTTTGGGGGCAGGAGGGGAGACCCAGTACTTC.

There are a few counts of this clone. The chain recombines TRBV4-2 with TRBJ1-1, with TRBD1 as a possible D gene (5 bases). V shed 4 bases and J shed 8 bases, with 11 bases lying between them. Germline CDR1 LGHNA, CDR2 YNFKEQ. This CDR3 comprises 12 residues. CDR3 sequence reads: CASSRSGSEAFF. The CDR3 DNA reads TGTGCCAGCAGCCGGTCAGGGTCCGAAGCTTTCTTT.

The CDR3 sequence: CASLSRNTEAFF. CDR3 nucleotides: TGTGCCAGTCTTAGTCGTAACACTGAAGCTTTCTTT. The V call is TRBV7-8, the J call TRBJ1-1; D is unresolved. This CDR3 has 12 amino acids. The V gene's germline CDR1 is SGHVS and CDR2 FQNEAQ. Trimming pared 9 bases from V and 2 bases from J, leaving 10 bases between. The whole variable domain, remainder taken from reference TRBV7-8 and TRBJ1-1, is GAGVSQSPRYKVAKRGQDVALRCDPISGHVSLFWYQQALGQGPEFLTYFQNEAQLDKSGLPSDRFFAERPEGSVSTLKIQRTQQEDSAVYLCASLSRNTEAFFGQGTRLTVV.

The chain employs TRBV19 and TRBJ2-6; D possibly corresponds to TRBD2 (7 bases). Germline assignment: CDR1 LNHDA and CDR2 SQIVND (reference sequence). The V and J ends lost 10 bases and 1 base respectively, with 14 bases between them. This CDR3 comprises 15 residues. The CDR3: CAIYRGGSGANVLTF. CDR3 sequence (DNA): TGTGCCATCTATAGGGGGGGATCTGGGGCCAACGTCCTGACTTTC.

This chain links TRBV7-2 with TRBJ1-1; D gene ambiguous. The germline CDR1 and CDR2 sequences are SGHTA and FQGNSA. The CDR3 is made up of 16 amino acids. V lost 0 bases and J 2 bases, leaving 13 bases between the germline ends. In DNA form, the CDR3 reads TGTGCCAGCAGCTTAGCAAGCGGCAGTACAAACACTGAAGCTTTCTTT. It specifies CASSLASGSTNTEAFF. The full variable domain, its missing parts supplied by reference TRBV7-2 and TRBJ1-1, is GAGVSQSPSNKVTEKGKDVELRCDPISGHTALYWYRQSLGQGLEFLIYFQGNSAPDKSGLPSDRFSAERTGGSVSTLTIQRTQQEDSAVYLCASSLASGSTNTEAFFGQGTRLTVV.

This rearrangement joins TRBV27 to TRBJ2-7; D possibly corresponds to TRBD2 (6 bases). V gave up 5 bases and J gave up 0 bases, with 17 bases separating them. Germline CDR1 MNHEY, CDR2 SMNVEV (reference sequence). This CDR3 is built from 16 residues. In nucleotides, the CDR3 is TGTGCCAGCAGTCGGCTTGAGAGGCGGGACTCCTACGAGCAGTACTTC. This sequence encodes CASSRLERRDSYEQYF.

V gene TRBV25-1 combines with J gene TRBJ1-4; no clear D gene. The CDR3 covers 15 residues. CDR1 is MGHDK, CDR2 SYGVNS, per germline. With 0 bases removed from V and 4 bases from J, the gap between germline ends came to 9 bases. The DNA of the CDR3 is TGTGCCAGCAGTGAATATGAAGAGATTAATGAAAAACTGTTTTTT. Translated, it gives CASSEYEEINEKLFF.

The V and J genes are TRBV2 and TRBJ1-3; tentatively, D is TRBD1 (5 bases). V was pared by 2 bases and J by 1 base, with 12 bases between. This CDR3 has 16 residues. CDR1 is SNHLY and CDR2 is FYNNEI in the germline V gene. This CDR3 reads CASSERTGISGNTIYF. For the CDR3, the DNA is TGTGCCAGCAGTGAACGAACAGGAATTTCTGGAAACACCATATATTTT.

The gene calls are TRBV13 and TRBJ2-1; 8 bases are a match to TRBD1. Unmatched junction bases numbered 7, after V lost 0 bases and J lost 6 bases. The CDR3 has 16 residues. Germline-derived CDR1 and CDR2 are PRHDT and FYEKMQ (reference sequence). CDR3 sequence: CASSLGRQGFSNEQFF. CDR3 sequence (DNA): TGTGCCAGCAGCTTAGGGCGACAGGGGTTTAGCAATGAGCAGTTCTTC.

This chain uses TRBV28 with TRBJ2-7, with D possibly matching TRBD2 (6 bases). The V gene's germline CDR1 is MDHEN and CDR2 SYDVKM. This CDR3 comprises 14 residues. Trimming shortened V by 5 bases and J by 6 bases, and 17 bases separated the two germline ends. The DNA of the CDR3 is TGTGCCAGCAGTCGTCCCAGCGGGTCCGTCGAGCAGTACTTC. This codes for CASSRPSGSVEQYF.